Here is one T cell receptor beta chain with its context. Data came from immunoSEQ multiplex PCR; TCRdb stores just in-frame clones and leaves some out. Counted here are about 270,000 clones, roughly 88% occurring once; the ten biggest clones make up around 10%. These data originate in a study of blood T cell repertoires in COVID-19. On the study more broadly: Samples of COVID-19 (acute and convalescent) were obtained from the United States, Italy and Spain. In each case, the material was cDNA or gDNA derived from T cells, B-cell-depleted T cells, or PBMCs.

Germline loops: CDR1 LNHDA, CDR2 SQIVND (reference sequence). The junction had 12 bases not matched to a gene; V was cut back by 6 bases and J by 2 bases. The CDR3 extends over 18 amino acids. The clonotype comes from a woman in her 70s with acute or convalescent COVID-19. The genes are TRBV19 and TRBJ2-1, with 11 bases matching TRBD2. The sample consisted of peripheral blood. The CDR3 sequence is CASRGRWASGGTYNEQFF. For the CDR3, the DNA is TGTGCCAGTAGAGGTAGGTGGGCTAGCGGGGGGACCTACAATGAGCAGTTCTTC.